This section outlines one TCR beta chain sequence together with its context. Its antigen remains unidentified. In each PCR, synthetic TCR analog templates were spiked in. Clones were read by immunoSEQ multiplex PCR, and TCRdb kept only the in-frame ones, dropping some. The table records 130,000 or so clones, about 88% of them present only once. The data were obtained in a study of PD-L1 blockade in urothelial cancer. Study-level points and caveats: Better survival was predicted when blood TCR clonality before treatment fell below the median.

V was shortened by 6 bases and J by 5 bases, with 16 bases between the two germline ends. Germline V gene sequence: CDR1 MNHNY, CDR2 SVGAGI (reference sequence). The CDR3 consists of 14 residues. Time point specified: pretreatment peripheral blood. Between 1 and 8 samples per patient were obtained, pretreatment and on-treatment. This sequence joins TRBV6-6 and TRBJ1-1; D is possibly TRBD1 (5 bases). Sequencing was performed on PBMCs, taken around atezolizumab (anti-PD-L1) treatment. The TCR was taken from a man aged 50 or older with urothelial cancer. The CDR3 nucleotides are TGTGCCAGCAGACCCCGCACAGGTTCAACTGAAGCTTTCTTT. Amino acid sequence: CASRPRTGSTEAFF.